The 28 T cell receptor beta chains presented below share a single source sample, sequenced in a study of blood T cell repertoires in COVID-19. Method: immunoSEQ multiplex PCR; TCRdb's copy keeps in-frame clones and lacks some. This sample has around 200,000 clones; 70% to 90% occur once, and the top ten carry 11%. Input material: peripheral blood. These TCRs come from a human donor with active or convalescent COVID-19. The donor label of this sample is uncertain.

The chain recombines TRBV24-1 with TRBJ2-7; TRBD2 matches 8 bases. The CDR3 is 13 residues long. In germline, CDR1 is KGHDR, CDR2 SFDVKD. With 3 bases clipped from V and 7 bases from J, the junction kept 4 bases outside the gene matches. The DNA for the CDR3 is TGTGCCACCAGTGATCGGAGCGGGAGAGAGCAGTACTTC. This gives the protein CATSDRSGREQYF.

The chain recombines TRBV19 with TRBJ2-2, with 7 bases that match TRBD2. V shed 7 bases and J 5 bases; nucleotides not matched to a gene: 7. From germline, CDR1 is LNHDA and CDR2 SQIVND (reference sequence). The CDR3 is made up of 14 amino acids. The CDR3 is CASKGGSFTGELFF. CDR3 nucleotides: TGTGCCAGTAAAGGCGGGAGTTTTACCGGGGAGCTGTTTTTT.

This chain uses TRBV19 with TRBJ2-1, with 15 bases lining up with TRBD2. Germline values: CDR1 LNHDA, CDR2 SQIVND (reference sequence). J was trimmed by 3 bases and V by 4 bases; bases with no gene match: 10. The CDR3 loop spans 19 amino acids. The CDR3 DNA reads TGTGCCAGTAGTACACCGGGACTAGCGGGGGGTCCCAACTACAATGAGCAGTTCTTC. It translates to CASSTPGLAGGPNYNEQFF. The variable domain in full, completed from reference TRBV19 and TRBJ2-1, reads DGGITQSPKYLFRKEGQNVTLSCEQNLNHDAMYWYRQDPGQGLRLIYYSQIVNDFQKGDIAEGYSVSREKKESFPLTVTSAQKNPTAFYLCASSTPGLAGGPNYNEQFFGPGTRLTVL.

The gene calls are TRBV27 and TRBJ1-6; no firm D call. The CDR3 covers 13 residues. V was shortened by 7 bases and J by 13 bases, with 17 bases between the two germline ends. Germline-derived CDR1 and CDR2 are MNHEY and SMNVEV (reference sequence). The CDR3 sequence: CASTTGKSLPLHF. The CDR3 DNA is TGTGCCAGCACGACCGGGAAAAGTCTGCCCCTCCACTTT.

The CDR3 here is CASSLATGGQETQYF. CDR3 sequence (DNA): TGTGCCAGCAGCTTAGCAACAGGGGGCCAAGAGACCCAGTACTTC. The J gene is TRBJ2-5, the V gene TRBV7-2; TRBD1 matches at 8 bases. V gave up 0 bases and J gave up 1 base; unmatched junction bases: 1. Germline CDR1 and CDR2: SGHTA and FQGNSA. The CDR3 totals 15 residues.

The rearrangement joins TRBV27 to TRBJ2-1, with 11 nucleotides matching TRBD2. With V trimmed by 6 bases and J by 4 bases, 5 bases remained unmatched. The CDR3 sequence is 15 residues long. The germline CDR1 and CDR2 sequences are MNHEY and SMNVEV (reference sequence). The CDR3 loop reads CASSRGTSGYNEQFF. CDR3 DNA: TGTGCCAGCAGCCGGGGGACTAGCGGATACAATGAGCAGTTCTTC.

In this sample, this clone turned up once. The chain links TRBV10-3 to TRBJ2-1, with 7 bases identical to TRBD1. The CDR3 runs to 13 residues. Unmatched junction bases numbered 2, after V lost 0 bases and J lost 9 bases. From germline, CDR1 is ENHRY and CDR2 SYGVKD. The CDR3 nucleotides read TGTGCCATCAGTGAGTCTGCAGGGGGTGAGCAGTTCTTC. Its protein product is CAISESAGGEQFF.

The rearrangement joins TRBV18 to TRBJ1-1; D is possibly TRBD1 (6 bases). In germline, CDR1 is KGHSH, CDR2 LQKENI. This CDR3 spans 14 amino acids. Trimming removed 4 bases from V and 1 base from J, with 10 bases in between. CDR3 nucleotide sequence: TGTGCCAGCTCACGAGGGGGACCGAACACTGAAGCTTTCTTT. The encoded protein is CASSRGGPNTEAFF.

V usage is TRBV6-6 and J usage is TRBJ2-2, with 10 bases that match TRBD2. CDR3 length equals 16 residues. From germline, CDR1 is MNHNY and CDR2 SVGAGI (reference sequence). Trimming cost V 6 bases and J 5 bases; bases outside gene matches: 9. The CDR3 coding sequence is TGTGCCAGCAGCCCGCTAGCGGGAGTTCCGACCGGGGAGCTGTTTTTT. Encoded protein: CASSPLAGVPTGELFF.

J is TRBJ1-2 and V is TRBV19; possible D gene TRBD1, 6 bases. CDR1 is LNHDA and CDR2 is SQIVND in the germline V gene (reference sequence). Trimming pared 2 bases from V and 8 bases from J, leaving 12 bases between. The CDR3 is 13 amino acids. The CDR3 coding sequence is TGTGCCAGTAGTATAAGGGCAGGGGACGGCTACACCTTC. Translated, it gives CASSIRAGDGYTF.

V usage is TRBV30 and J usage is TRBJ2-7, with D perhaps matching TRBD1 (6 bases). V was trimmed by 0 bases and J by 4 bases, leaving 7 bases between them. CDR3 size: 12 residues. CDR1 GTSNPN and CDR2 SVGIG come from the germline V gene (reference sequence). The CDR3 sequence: CAWSVQGYEQYF. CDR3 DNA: TGTGCCTGGAGTGTACAGGGTTACGAGCAGTACTTC. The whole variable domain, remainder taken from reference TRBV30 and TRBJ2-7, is SQTIHQWPATLVQPVGSPLSLECTVEGTSNPNLYWYRQAAGRGLQLLFYSVGIGQISSEVPQNLSASRPQDRQFILSSKKLLLSDSGFYLCAWSVQGYEQYFGPGTRLTVT.

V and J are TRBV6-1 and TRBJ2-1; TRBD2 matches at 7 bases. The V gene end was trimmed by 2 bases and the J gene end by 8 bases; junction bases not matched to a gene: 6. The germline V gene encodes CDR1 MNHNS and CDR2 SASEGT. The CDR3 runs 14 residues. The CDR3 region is CASSEWGAGDEQFF. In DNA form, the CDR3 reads TGTGCCAGCAGTGAATGGGGCGCGGGAGATGAGCAGTTCTTC.

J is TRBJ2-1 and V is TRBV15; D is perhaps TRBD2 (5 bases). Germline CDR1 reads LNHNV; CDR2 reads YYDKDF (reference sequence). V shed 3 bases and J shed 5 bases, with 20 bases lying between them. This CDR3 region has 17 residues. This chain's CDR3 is CATSRTPFGSANNEQFF. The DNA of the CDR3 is TGTGCCACCAGCAGGACCCCCTTTGGTAGCGCCAACAATGAGCAGTTCTTC.

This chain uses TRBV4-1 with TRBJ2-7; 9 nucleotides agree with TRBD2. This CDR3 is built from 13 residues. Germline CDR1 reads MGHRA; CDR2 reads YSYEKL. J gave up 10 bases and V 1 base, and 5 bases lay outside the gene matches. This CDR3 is CASSQVAGVYQYF. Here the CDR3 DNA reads TGCGCCAGCAGCCAAGTAGCGGGAGTATACCAGTACTTC.

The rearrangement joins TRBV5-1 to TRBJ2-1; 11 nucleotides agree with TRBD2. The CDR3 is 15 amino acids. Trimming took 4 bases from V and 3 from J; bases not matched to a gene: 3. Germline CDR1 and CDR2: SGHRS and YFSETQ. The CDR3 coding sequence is TGCGCCAGCAGCCCCGGGACTAGCGGCTACAATGAGCAGTTCTTC. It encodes CASSPGTSGYNEQFF.

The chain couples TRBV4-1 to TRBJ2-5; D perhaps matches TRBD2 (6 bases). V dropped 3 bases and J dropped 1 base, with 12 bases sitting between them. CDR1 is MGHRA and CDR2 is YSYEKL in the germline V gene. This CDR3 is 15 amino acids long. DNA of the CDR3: TGCGCCAGCAGCCACTTACCCGGGGGCCAAGAGACCCAGTACTTC. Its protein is CASSHLPGGQETQYF.

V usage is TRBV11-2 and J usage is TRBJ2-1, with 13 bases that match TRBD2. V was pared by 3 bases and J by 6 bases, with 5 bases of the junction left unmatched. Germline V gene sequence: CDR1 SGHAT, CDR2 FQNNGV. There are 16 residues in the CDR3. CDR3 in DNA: TGTGCCAGCAGCTTCAGGGGACTAGCGGGATCCAATGAGCAGTTCTTC. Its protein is CASSFRGLAGSNEQFF. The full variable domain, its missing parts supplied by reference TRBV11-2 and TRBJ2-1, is EAGVAQSPRYKIIEKRQSVAFWCNPISGHATLYWYQQILGQGPKLLIQFQNNGVVDDSQLPKDRFSAERLKGVDSTLKIQPAKLEDSAVYLCASSFRGLAGSNEQFFGPGTRLTVL.

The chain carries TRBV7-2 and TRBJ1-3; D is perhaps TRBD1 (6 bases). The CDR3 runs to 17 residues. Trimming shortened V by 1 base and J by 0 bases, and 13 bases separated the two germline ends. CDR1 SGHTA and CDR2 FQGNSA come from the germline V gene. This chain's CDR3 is CASSLDQARGSGNTIYF. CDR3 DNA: TGTGCCAGCAGCTTAGATCAGGCCAGGGGCTCTGGAAACACCATATATTTT.

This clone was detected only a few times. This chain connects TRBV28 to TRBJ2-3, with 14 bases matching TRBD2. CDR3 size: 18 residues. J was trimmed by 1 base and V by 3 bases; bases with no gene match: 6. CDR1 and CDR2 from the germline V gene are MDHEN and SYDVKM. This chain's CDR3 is CASSFPGTSGGRTDTQYF. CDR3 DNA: TGTGCCAGCAGTTTTCCCGGGACTAGCGGGGGCCGCACAGATACGCAGTATTTT.

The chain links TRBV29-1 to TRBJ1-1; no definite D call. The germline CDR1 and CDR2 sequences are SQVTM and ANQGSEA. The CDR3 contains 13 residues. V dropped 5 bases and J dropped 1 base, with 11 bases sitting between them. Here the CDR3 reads CSVIPQWNTEAFF. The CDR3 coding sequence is TGCAGCGTTATCCCCCAATGGAACACTGAAGCTTTCTTT.

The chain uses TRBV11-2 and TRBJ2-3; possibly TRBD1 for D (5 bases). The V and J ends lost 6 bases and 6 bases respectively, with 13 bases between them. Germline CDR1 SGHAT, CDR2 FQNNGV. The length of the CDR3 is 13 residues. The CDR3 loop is CASSPRQSDTQYF. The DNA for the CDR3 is TGTGCCAGCAGTCCACGACAGTCGGATACGCAGTATTTT.

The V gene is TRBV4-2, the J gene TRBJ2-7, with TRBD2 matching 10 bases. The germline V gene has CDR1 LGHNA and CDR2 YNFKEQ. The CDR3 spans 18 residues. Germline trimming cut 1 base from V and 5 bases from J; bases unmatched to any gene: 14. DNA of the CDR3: TGTGCCAGCAGCCAAGTGGCTAGCGGGGGCGTCCGGGTCCACGAGCAGTACTTC. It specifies CASSQVASGGVRVHEQYF.

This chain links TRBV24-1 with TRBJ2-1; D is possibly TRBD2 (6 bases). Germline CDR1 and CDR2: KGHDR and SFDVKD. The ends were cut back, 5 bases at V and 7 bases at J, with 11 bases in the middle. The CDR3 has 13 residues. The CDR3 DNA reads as TGTGCCACCAGTGCGCCAGGGAGGAATGAGCAGTTCTTC. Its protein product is CATSAPGRNEQFF.

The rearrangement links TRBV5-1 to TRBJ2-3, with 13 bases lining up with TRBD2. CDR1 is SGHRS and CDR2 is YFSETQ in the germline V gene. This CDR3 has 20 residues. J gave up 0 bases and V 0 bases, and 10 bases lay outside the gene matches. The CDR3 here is CASSLEGLAGSLSSTDTQYF. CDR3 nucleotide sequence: TGCGCCAGCAGCTTGGAGGGACTAGCGGGGTCTCTGTCAAGCACAGATACGCAGTATTTT.

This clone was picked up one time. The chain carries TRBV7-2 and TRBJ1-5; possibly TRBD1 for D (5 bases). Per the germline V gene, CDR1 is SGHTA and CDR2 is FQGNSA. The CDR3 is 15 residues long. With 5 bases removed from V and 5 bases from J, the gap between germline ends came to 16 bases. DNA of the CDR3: TGTGCCAGCAGCCCCTACGGGAGGGACCATCAGCCCCAGCATTTT. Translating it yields CASSPYGRDHQPQHF. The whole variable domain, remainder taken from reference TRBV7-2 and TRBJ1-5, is GAGVSQSPSNKVTEKGKDVELRCDPISGHTALYWYRQSLGQGLEFLIYFQGNSAPDKSGLPSDRFSAERTGGSVSTLTIQRTQQEDSAVYLCASSPYGRDHQPQHFGDGTRLSIL.

The CDR3 DNA sequence: TGTGCCAGCAGCTTAGTGCCGGGACAGGGGGCGGGGGAGCAGTACTTC. It codes for CASSLVPGQGAGEQYF. The chain links TRBV7-6 to TRBJ2-7; the match to TRBD1 covers 12 bases. CDR1 is SGHVS and CDR2 is FNYEAQ in the germline V gene. The junction had 8 bases not matched to a gene; V was cut back by 1 base and J by 7 bases. The length of the CDR3 is 16 residues.

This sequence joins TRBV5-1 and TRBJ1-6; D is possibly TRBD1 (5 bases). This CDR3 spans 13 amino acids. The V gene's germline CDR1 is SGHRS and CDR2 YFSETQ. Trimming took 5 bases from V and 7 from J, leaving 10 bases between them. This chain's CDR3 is CASRPGENSPLHF. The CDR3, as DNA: TGCGCCAGCAGACCGGGGGAGAATTCACCCCTCCACTTT.

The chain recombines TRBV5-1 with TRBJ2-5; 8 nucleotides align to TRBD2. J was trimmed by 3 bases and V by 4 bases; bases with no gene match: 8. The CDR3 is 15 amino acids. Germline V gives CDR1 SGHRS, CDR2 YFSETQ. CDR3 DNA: TGCGCCAGCAGCGCAGCGGGAGCGGTTGAAGAGACCCAGTACTTC. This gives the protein CASSAAGAVEETQYF.